One T cell receptor (beta chain) is described in this entry. This entry comes from a study of blood T cell repertoires in COVID-19. At the level of the study: Samples of COVID-19 (acute and convalescent) were obtained from the United States, Italy and Spain.

Assay used: immunoSEQ multiplex PCR; TCRdb lists only in-frame clones, some missing. Found here are tens of thousands of clones, approximately 90% of them singletons; the top ten hold less than 9%. The CDR3 runs to 14 residues. V lost 0 bases to trimming and J lost 3 bases, with 7 bases between them. Germline CDR1 reads SGHRS; CDR2 reads YFSETQ. The chain joins TRBV5-1 to TRBJ2-1; D is ambiguous. This TCR was recovered from a woman aged 80 or over with acute or convalescent COVID-19. The sample consisted of peripheral blood. The CDR3 loop reads CASSLDSIYNEQFF. The DNA of the CDR3 is TGCGCCAGCAGCTTGGACTCGATCTACAATGAGCAGTTCTTC.